Below, 26 T cell receptor beta chains from the same sample are listed, as sequenced in a study of cytotoxic CD8 clonotypes in ibrutinib-treated CLL (dated by TCRdb to the early 2020s). Library preparation employed the immunoSEQ multiplex PCR assay. TCRdb provides this immuneACCESS table in a form limited to in-frame rearrangements. Some clones are lacking; in checked studies, under half of them reflect an unresolved V gene, and why the rest are absent is not known. Here the sample has about 270,000 clones; 60% to 80% occur a single time. The top ten clones comprise about 5.3% of the sample. The time point tag for this specimen amounts to: progressive disease on ibrutinib. The specimen comprised PBMCs, sampled at disease progression, from a patient treated with ibrutinib. Receptors were obtained from a human donor with chronic lymphocytic leukemia.

This clone was detected a few times. The rearrangement links TRBV25-1 to TRBJ1-2; no definite D call. Per germline, CDR1 MGHDK and CDR2 SYGVNS. The CDR3 loop spans 12 amino acids. The germline V and J ends were trimmed by 3 bases and 2 bases, with 4 bases remaining between them. CDR3: CASSDLNYGYTF. Here the CDR3 DNA reads TGTGCCAGCAGTGACCTGAACTATGGCTACACCTTC.

The chain recombines TRBV25-1 with TRBJ1-3; D possibly corresponds to TRBD1 (5 bases). This CDR3 spans 15 amino acids. CDR1 and CDR2 (germline): MGHDK, SYGVNS. Trimming cost V 6 bases and J 4 bases, with 16 bases left between them. CDR3 in amino acids: CASSSLGVSGNTIYF. The CDR3 DNA is TGTGCCAGCAGCTCCCTAGGGGTTAGCGGAAACACCATATATTTT.

This chain links TRBV4-2 with TRBJ1-6; a weak D match, TRBD1 (5 bases). The CDR3 is made up of 15 amino acids. Trimming removed 3 bases at V and 8 bases at J, with 14 bases between. CDR1 and CDR2 (germline): LGHNA, YNFKEQ. CDR3 sequence reads: CASSQTGQGYSPLHF. The DNA of the CDR3 is TGTGCCAGCAGCCAGACTGGGCAGGGATATTCACCCCTCCACTTT.

CDR3 nucleotides: TGTGCCATCAGTGAGTACTCTGGAAACACCATATATTTT. This encodes CAISEYSGNTIYF. This rearrangement joins TRBV10-3 to TRBJ1-3; D is uncertain. Trimming pared 1 base from V and 0 bases from J, leaving 1 base between. The CDR3 has 13 residues. CDR1 is ENHRY, CDR2 SYGVKD, per germline.

The chain employs TRBV6-5 and TRBJ2-1; D might be TRBD2 (6 bases). V lost 8 bases, J lost 4 bases, and 15 bases lay in between. The CDR3 is made up of 14 amino acids. Germline-derived CDR1 and CDR2 are MNHEY and SVGAGI. The CDR3 DNA is TGTGCCAGCCGTCGGGCTAGCGAATACAATGAGCAGTTCTTC. Its translation: CASRRASEYNEQFF.

This chain joins TRBV5-6 and TRBJ2-6; TRBD2 agrees at 7 bases. V shed 0 bases and J 0 bases; nucleotides not matched to a gene: 3. The length of the CDR3 is 17 residues. The V gene's germline CDR1 is SGHDT and CDR2 YYEEEE. CDR3 in amino acids: CASSLGAGNSGANVLTF. In nucleotides, the CDR3 is TGTGCCAGCAGCTTGGGAGCGGGGAACTCTGGGGCCAACGTCCTGACTTTC.

This chain links TRBV11-2 with TRBJ2-7; D unclear. The length of the CDR3 is 14 residues. CDR1 is SGHAT, CDR2 FQNNGV, per germline. Between the trimmed V and J ends, which lost 5 bases and 0 bases, there was a span of 11 bases. CDR3 in amino acids: CASSRELNSYEQYF. The CDR3 DNA sequence: TGTGCCAGCAGCCGAGAGCTCAACTCCTACGAGCAGTACTTC.

The chain couples TRBV15 to TRBJ2-7; maybe TRBD2 (5 bases). CDR1 is LNHNV, CDR2 YYDKDF, per germline (reference sequence). V dropped 1 base and J dropped 9 bases, with 13 bases sitting between them. This CDR3 region has 13 residues. CDR3 sequence reads: CATSRVHSAGQYF. The CDR3, as DNA: TGTGCCACCAGCAGAGTTCACAGCGCGGGGCAGTACTTC. The full variable domain, in which reference TRBV15 and TRBJ2-7 provide the parts outside the CDR3, is DAMVIQNPRYQVTQFGKPVTLSCSQTLNHNVMYWYQQKSSQAPKLLFHYYDKDFNNEADTPDNFQSRRPNTSFCFLDIRSPGLGDTAMYLCATSRVHSAGQYFGPGTRLTVT.

This clone was seen more than once but under ten times. The J gene is TRBJ2-1, the V gene TRBV7-9; 7 bases are shared with TRBD2. V lost 11 bases and J lost 0; bases outside the gene matches: 7. Germline V CDR1 and CDR2: SEHNR, FQNEAQ (reference sequence). The CDR3 consists of 14 residues. The CDR3 coding sequence is TGTGCCGTCTCTACTAGCGCCTCCTACAATGAGCAGTTCTTC. This translates into CAVSTSASYNEQFF.

This clone was counted a single time. This chain links TRBV5-1 with TRBJ1-1, with D possibly being TRBD1 (5 bases). The CDR3 length is 15 residues. Per germline, CDR1 SGHRS and CDR2 YFSETQ. Between the trimmed V and J ends, which lost 7 bases and 0 bases, there was a span of 16 bases. CDR3 residues: CASGKSGLMNTEAFF. The CDR3 nucleotides are TGCGCCAGCGGAAAATCGGGACTTATGAACACTGAAGCTTTCTTT.

This chain uses TRBV2 with TRBJ2-5; D unresolved. This CDR3 region has 12 residues. Trimming cost V 8 bases and J 2 bases, with 9 bases left between them. Germline lookup yields CDR1 SNHLY and CDR2 FYNNEI. DNA of the CDR3: TGTGCCAGCGGGGTGGAACAAGAGACCCAGTACTTC. Translation gives CASGVEQETQYF.

The chain is built from TRBV5-6 and TRBJ1-4, with 7 bases identical to TRBD1. The germline CDR1 and CDR2 sequences are SGHDT and YYEEEE. This CDR3 is 16 amino acids long. V gave up 0 bases and J gave up 5 bases; unmatched junction bases: 7. The CDR3 DNA sequence: TGTGCCAGCAGCTTGGGTCCGGGACAGCCGAATGAAAAACTGTTTTTT. Protein sequence: CASSLGPGQPNEKLFF.

J is TRBJ2-5 and V is TRBV4-1; unclear D gene. CDR3 size: 12 residues. CDR1 and CDR2 (germline): MGHRA, YSYEKL. Trimming removed 3 bases from V and 9 bases from J, with 11 bases in between. CDR3 sequence (DNA): TGCGCCAGCAGCCAGGGCCGATTGCCCCAGTACTTC. Protein product: CASSQGRLPQYF.

This clone turned up a few times. The chain recombines TRBV27 with TRBJ2-7; TRBD2 agrees at 8 bases. The CDR3 totals 15 residues. Germline V CDR1 and CDR2: MNHEY, SMNVEV (reference sequence). The J segment lost 3 bases and the V segment lost 0 bases, leaving 4 bases of the junction unmatched. The CDR3 bases are TGTGCCAGCAGTTTATCAGCGGGAGTGGACTACGAGCAGTACTTC. Its protein is CASSLSAGVDYEQYF.

For this clone: Other DNA variants within this sample encode the same CDR3. V and J are TRBV5-1 and TRBJ1-2; D perhaps matches TRBD1 (5 bases). With 0 bases removed from V and 5 bases from J, the gap between germline ends came to 8 bases. The germline V gene has CDR1 SGHRS and CDR2 YFSETQ. This CDR3 comprises 13 residues. Written as DNA, the CDR3 is TGCGCCAGCAGCTTGGAGGGGACTTATGGCTACACCTTC. Its translation: CASSLEGTYGYTF.

This clone has just a few counts. This sequence joins TRBV11-3 and TRBJ2-1; no clear D gene. This CDR3 is 13 amino acids long. Trimming removed 1 base at V and 8 bases at J, with 9 bases between. Germline CDR1 and CDR2: SGHNT and YENEEA. The CDR3, as DNA: TGTGCCAGCAGCTTAGGGATGTACGATGAGCAGTTCTTC. It encodes CASSLGMYDEQFF.

The chain joins TRBV19 to TRBJ1-2; D gene unclear. CDR3 size: 11 residues. Germline CDR1 LNHDA, CDR2 SQIVND (reference sequence). The V end lost 7 bases, the J end lost 6 bases, and 9 bases lay between the germline ends. In DNA form, the CDR3 reads TGTGCCAGTAATCAGAGAGATGGCTACACCTTC. Protein: CASNQRDGYTF.

The V gene is TRBV9, the J gene TRBJ2-1; D is unresolved. The CDR3 is 12 residues long. V lost 4 bases and J lost 2, with 4 bases in between. The germline V gene has CDR1 SGDLS and CDR2 YYNGEE. The CDR3 coding sequence is TGTGCCAGCAGCCGGGCCTACAATGAGCAGTTCTTC. Translation: CASSRAYNEQFF.

The chain links TRBV15 to TRBJ1-2, with TRBD1 matching over 7 bases. The germline V gene has CDR1 LNHNV and CDR2 YYDKDF (reference sequence). The CDR3 length is 13 residues. The trim removed 2 bases at V and 8 bases at J, leaving 5 bases unmatched. The CDR3 protein is CATSRPSGGGYTF. In nucleotides, the CDR3 is TGTGCCACCAGCAGACCCTCAGGGGGGGGCTACACCTTC.

The chain has TRBV4-2 and TRBJ1-2; maybe TRBD1 (5 bases). V lost 0 bases and J lost 4, with 15 bases in between. This CDR3 contains 16 residues. Germline lookup yields CDR1 LGHNA and CDR2 YNFKEQ. CDR3 sequence reads: CASSQDRNRFGYGYTF. In DNA form, the CDR3 reads TGTGCCAGCAGCCAAGACCGGAACAGGTTCGGCTATGGCTACACCTTC.

This chain connects TRBV29-1 to TRBJ2-1; a weak D match, TRBD2 (5 bases). There are 10 residues in the CDR3. The V gene's germline CDR1 is SQVTM and CDR2 ANQGSEA. The ends were cut back, 4 bases at V and 7 bases at J, with 5 bases in the middle. The CDR3 protein is CSVGGNEQFF. Written as DNA, the CDR3 is TGCAGCGTTGGAGGGAATGAGCAGTTCTTC.

CDR3 loop: CASSFEAAGANVLTF. DNA for the CDR3: TGTGCCAGCAGTTTTGAAGCCGCTGGGGCCAACGTCCTGACTTTC. The chain is built from TRBV28 and TRBJ2-6; D gene unclear. Germline assignment: CDR1 MDHEN and CDR2 SYDVKM. This CDR3 comprises 15 residues. V dropped 3 bases and J dropped 2 bases, with 8 bases sitting between them.

This clone was seen a few times. The chain joins TRBV5-1 to TRBJ2-2; TRBD1 matches at 9 bases. V dropped 3 bases and J dropped 0; count of bases not matched to a gene: 3. The CDR3 runs 16 residues. The germline V gene has CDR1 SGHRS and CDR2 YFSETQ. In DNA form, the CDR3 reads TGCGCCAGCAGCTACAGGGGGCGACCGAACACCGGGGAGCTGTTTTTT. It encodes CASSYRGRPNTGELFF.

This clone was counted once. V usage is TRBV5-1 and J usage is TRBJ2-3, with TRBD2 matching 13 bases. Unmatched junction bases numbered 7, after V lost 4 bases and J lost 5 bases. Germline V gives CDR1 SGHRS, CDR2 YFSETQ. The CDR3 is 16 residues long. The CDR3 coding sequence is TGCGCCAGCAGCCCAACTAGCGGGGGGGCCGAAGATACGCAGTATTTT. Translating it yields CASSPTSGGAEDTQYF.

This sequence joins TRBV10-1 and TRBJ2-5; no firm D call. CDR1 and CDR2 from the germline V gene are WNHNN and SYGVQD (reference sequence). The CDR3 consists of 15 residues. Trimming removed 8 bases from V and 5 bases from J, with 21 bases in between. CDR3 protein: CASPEETWFEETQYF. The CDR3, as DNA: TGCGCCAGCCCTGAAGAGACATGGTTCGAGGAGACCCAGTACTTC.

V gene TRBV4-1 combines with J gene TRBJ1-3; D not resolved. Trimming left V 3 bases short and J 3 bases short, with 15 bases between. This CDR3 is 16 amino acids long. The V gene's germline CDR1 is MGHRA and CDR2 YSYEKL. The CDR3 protein is CASSQDGGTFGNTIYF. CDR3 coding DNA: TGCGCCAGCAGCCAGGACGGCGGAACGTTTGGAAACACCATATATTTT.